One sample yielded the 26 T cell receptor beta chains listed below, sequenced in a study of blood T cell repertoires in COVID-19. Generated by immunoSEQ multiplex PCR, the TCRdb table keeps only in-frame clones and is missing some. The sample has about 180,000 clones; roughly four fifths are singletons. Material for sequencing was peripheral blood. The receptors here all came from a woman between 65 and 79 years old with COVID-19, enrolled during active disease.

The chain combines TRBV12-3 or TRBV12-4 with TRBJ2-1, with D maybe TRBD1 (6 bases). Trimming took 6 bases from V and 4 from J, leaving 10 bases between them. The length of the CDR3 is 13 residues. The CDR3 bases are TGTGCCAGCAGGCCCACAGGGTACAATGAGCAGTTCTTC. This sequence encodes CASRPTGYNEQFF.

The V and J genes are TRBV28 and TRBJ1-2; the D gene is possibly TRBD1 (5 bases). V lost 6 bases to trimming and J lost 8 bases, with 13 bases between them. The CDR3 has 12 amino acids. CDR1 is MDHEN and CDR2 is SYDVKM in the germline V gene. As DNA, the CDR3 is TGTGCCAGCAGCCCGACAGCTGGCGGCTACACCTTC. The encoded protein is CASSPTAGGYTF.

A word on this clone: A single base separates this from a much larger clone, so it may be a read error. CDR3 residues: CASSPGQGNNSPLHF. CDR3 coding DNA: TGTGCCAGCAGCCCAGGACAGGGCAATAATTCACCCCTCCACTTT. The chain joins TRBV7-9 to TRBJ1-6; 8 bases are a match to TRBD1. CDR3 length: 15 residues. J lost 5 bases, V lost 5 bases, and 5 bases had no gene match. The germline V gene encodes CDR1 SEHNR and CDR2 FQNEAQ (reference sequence).

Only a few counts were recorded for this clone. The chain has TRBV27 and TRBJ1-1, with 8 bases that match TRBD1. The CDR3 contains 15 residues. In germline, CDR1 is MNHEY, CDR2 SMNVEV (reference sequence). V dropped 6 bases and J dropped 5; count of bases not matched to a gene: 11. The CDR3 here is CASSPITGGKTEAFF. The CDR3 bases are TGTGCCAGCAGCCCAATCACAGGGGGTAAAACTGAAGCTTTCTTT.

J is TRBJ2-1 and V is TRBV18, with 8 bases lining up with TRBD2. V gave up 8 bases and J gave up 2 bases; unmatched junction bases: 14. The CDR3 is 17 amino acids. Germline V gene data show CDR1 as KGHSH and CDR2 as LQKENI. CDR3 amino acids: CASANWKAGGPYNEQFF. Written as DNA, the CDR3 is TGTGCCAGCGCAAACTGGAAGGCGGGAGGTCCCTACAATGAGCAGTTCTTC.

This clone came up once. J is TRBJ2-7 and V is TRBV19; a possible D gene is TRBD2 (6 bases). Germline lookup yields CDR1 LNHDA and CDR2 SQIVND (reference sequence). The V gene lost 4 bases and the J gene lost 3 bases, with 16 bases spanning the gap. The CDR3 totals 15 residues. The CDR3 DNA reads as TGTGCCAGTAGTAATCAAGGAGGGGCTTTCTACGAGCAGTACTTC. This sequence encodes CASSNQGGAFYEQYF.

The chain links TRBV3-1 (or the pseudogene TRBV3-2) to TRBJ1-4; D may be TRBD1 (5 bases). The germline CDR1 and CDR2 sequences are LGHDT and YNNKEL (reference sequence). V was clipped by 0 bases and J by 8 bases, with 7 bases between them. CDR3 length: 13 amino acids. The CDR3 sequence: CASSQDNREKLFF. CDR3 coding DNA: TGTGCCAGCAGCCAAGATAACAGGGAAAAACTGTTTTTT.

The CDR3 coding sequence is TGTGCCAGCAGCTTAGGGCCCTCCGATTACTATGGCTACACCTTC. Its protein product is CASSLGPSDYYGYTF. The genes are TRBV7-9 and TRBJ1-2; D gene ambiguous. Per the germline V gene, CDR1 is SEHNR and CDR2 is FQNEAQ (reference sequence). The CDR3 is 15 amino acids. V shed 1 base and J shed 3 bases, with 12 bases lying between them.

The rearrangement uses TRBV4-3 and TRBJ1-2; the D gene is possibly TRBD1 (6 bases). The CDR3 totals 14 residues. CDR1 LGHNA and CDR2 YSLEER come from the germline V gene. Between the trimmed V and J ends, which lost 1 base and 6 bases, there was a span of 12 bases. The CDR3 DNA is TGCGCCAGCAGCCAAGGAGGGAGGGGGAATGGCTACACCTTC. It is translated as CASSQGGRGNGYTF.

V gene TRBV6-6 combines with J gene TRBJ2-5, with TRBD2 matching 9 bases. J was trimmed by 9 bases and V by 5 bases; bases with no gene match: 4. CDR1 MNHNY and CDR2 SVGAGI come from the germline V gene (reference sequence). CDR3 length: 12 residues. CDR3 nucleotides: TGTGCCAGCAGTGTAGCGGGAGCCGCCCAGTACTTC. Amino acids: CASSVAGAAQYF.

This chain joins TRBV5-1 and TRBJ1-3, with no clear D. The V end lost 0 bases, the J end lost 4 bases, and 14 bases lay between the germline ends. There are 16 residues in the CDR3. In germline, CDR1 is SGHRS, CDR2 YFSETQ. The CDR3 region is CASSLAGLSRGNTIYF. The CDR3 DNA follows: TGCGCCAGCAGCTTGGCAGGCCTTTCTCGGGGAAACACCATATATTTT. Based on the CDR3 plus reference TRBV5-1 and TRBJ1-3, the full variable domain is KAGVTQTPRYLIKTRGQQVTLSCSPISGHRSVSWYQQTPGQGLQFLFEYFSETQRNKGNFPGRFSGRQFSNSRSEMNVSTLELGDSALYLCASSLAGLSRGNTIYFGEGSWLTVV.

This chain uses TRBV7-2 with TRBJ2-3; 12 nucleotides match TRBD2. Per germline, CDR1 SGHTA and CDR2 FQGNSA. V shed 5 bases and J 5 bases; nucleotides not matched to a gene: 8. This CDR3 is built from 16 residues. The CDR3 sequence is CASSSGLAGYLDTQYF. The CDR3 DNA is TGTGCCAGCAGCAGTGGACTAGCGGGATATTTAGATACGCAGTATTTT.

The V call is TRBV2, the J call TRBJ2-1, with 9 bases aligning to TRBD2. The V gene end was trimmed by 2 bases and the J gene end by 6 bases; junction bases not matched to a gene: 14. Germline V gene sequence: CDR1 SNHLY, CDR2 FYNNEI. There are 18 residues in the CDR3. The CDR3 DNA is TGTGCCAGCAGTGAAACCCTTCCGGGACTAGCAGGGGTCAATGAGCAGTTCTTC. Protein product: CASSETLPGLAGVNEQFF.

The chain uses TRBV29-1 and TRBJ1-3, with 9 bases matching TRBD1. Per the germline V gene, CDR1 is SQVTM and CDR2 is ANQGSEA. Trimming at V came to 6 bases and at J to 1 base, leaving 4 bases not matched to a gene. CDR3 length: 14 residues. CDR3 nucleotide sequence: TGCAGCGTCCGGGACAGGGAGTCTGGAAACACCATATATTTT. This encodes CSVRDRESGNTIYF. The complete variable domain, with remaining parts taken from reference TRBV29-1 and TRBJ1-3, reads SAVISQKPSRDICQRGTSLTIQCQVDSQVTMMFWYRQQPGQSLTLIATANQGSEATYESGFVIDKFPISRPNLTFSTLTVSNMSPEDSSIYLCSVRDRESGNTIYFGEGSWLTVV.

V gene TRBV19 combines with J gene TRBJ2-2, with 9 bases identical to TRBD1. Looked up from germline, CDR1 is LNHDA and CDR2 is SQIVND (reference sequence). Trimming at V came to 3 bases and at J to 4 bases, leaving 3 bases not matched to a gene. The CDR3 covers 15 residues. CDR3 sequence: CASSMDRGITGELFF. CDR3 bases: TGTGCCAGTAGTATGGACAGGGGAATCACCGGGGAGCTGTTTTTT.

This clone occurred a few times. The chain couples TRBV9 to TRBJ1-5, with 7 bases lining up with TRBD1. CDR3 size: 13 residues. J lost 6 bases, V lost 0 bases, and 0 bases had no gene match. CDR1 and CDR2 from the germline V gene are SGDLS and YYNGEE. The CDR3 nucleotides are TGTGCCAGCAGCGTAGAGGGGGCTCAGCCCCAGCATTTT. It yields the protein CASSVEGAQPQHF.

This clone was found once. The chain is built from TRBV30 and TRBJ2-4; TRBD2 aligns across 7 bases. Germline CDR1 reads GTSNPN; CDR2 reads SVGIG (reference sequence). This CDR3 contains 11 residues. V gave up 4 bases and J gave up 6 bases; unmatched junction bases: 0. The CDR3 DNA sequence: TGTGCCTGGACTAGCGGAAACATTCAGTACTTC. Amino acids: CAWTSGNIQYF.

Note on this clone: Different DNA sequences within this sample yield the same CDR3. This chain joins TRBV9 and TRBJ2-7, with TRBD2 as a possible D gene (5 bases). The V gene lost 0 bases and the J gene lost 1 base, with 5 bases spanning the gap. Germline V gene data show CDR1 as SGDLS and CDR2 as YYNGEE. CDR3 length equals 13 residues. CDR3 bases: TGTGCCAGCAGCGTAGGAGGGTCCTACGAGCAGTACTTC. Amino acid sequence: CASSVGGSYEQYF.

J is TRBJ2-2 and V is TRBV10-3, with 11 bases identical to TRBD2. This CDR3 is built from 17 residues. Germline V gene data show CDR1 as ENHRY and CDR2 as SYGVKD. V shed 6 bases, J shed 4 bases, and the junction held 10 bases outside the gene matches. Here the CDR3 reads CAISDGTSGPSTGELFF. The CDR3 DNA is TGTGCCATCAGCGATGGGACTAGCGGCCCGAGCACCGGGGAGCTGTTTTTT.

This chain's CDR3 is CASSFQGAVTEAFF. The CDR3, as DNA: TGTGCCAGCAGCTTTCAGGGGGCTGTCACTGAAGCTTTCTTT. The gene calls are TRBV7-9 and TRBJ1-1, with TRBD1 matching over 8 bases. V shed 3 bases, J shed 4 bases, and the junction held 4 bases outside the gene matches. This CDR3 has 14 amino acids. Germline values: CDR1 SEHNR, CDR2 FQNEAQ (reference sequence).

The CDR3 nucleotides are TGTGCCAGCACTGCGGGGAACACTGAAGCTTTCTTT. Translated, it gives CASTAGNTEAFF. V usage is TRBV6-5 and J usage is TRBJ1-1, with D uncertain. The germline V and J ends were trimmed by 7 bases and 1 base, with 7 bases remaining between them. Germline CDR1 MNHEY, CDR2 SVGAGI. The CDR3 length is 12 residues.

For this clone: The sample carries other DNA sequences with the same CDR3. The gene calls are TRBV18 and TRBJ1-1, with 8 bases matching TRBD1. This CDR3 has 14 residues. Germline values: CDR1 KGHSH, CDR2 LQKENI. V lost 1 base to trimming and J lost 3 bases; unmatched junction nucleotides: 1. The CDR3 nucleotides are TGTGCCAGCTCACCACTGACAGGGGACACTGAAGCTTTCTTT. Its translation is CASSPLTGDTEAFF. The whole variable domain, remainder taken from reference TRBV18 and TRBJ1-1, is NAGVMQNPRHLVRRRGQEARLRCSPMKGHSHVYWYRQLPEEGLKFMVYLQKENIIDESGMPKERFSAEFPKEGPSILRIQQVVRGDSAAYFCASSPLTGDTEAFFGQGTRLTVV.

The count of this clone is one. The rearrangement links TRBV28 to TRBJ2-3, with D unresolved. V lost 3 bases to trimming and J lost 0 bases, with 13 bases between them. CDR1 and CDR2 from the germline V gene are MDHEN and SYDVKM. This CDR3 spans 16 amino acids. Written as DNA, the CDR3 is TGTGCCAGCAGTTTCCAGAGAGGTCCTAGCACAGATACGCAGTATTTT. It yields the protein CASSFQRGPSTDTQYF.

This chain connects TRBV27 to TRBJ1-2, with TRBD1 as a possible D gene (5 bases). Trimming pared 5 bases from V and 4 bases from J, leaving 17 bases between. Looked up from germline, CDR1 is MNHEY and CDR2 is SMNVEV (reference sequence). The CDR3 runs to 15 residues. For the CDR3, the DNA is TGTGCCAGCAGTCTTCAGGGTATTGGGTCCTATGGCTACACCTTC. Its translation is CASSLQGIGSYGYTF.

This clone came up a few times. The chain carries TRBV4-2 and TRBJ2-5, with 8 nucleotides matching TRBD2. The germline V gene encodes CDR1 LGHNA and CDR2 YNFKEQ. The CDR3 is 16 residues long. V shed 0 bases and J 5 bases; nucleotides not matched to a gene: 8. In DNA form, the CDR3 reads TGTGCCAGCAGCCAAGAGGTCGCTCGGGGGGGTGAGACCCAGTACTTC. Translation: CASSQEVARGGETQYF.

CDR3 loop: CASSLDGGGNQPQHF. The CDR3, as DNA: TGTGCCAGCAGCTTAGATGGAGGAGGCAATCAGCCCCAGCATTTT. V gene TRBV11-2 combines with J gene TRBJ1-5, with D uncertain. Trimming stripped 0 bases from V and 2 bases from J, with 8 bases between. Germline CDR1 is SGHAT and CDR2 is FQNNGV. CDR3 length: 15 amino acids.